These T cell receptor beta chains were read from a single sample in a study of siplizumab effects on memory and regulatory T cells. The repertoire was sequenced with immunoSEQ multiplex PCR; TCRdb's copy has only in-frame clones and lacks some. Counted here are tens of thousands of clones, 94% occurring once; the ten biggest clones make up around 0.3%. Sequencing input: non-Treg CD4+ T cells sorted from blood. The receptors stem from a human donor in good health. CDR3s include the opening cysteine and the closing phenylalanine or tryptophan. Each record gives: V gene, clone size, CDR3 protein. Rows may omit the clone size; those that give it use once, few, many or a size class.

V: TRBV7-8
size: .
CDR3: CASPTGGYGYTF

V: TRBV7-9
size: .
CDR3: CASSLFTGVDYGYTF

V: TRBV2
size: .
CDR3: CASVSLGGYTF

V: TRBV5-1
size: .
CDR3: CASSLVTARFNSPLHF

V: TRBV7-9
size: .
CDR3: CASSLRGFRSYNEQFF

V: TRBV30
size: .
CDR3: CAWSVGQGSNQPQHF

V: TRBV5-1
size: .
CDR3: CASSLDPDGNTIYF

V: TRBV2
size: .
CDR3: CATTRDSYNSPLHF

V: TRBV10-3
size: .
CDR3: CAISKLAGAPQETQYF

V: TRBV11-2
size: .
CDR3: CASSSQWGSGELFF

V: TRBV5-1
size: .
CDR3: CASSLVQVTSGNTIYF

V: TRBV21-1
size: .
CDR3: CAIGGGPPYNEQFF

V: TRBV5-1
size: .
CDR3: CASSVGTPPAEQYF

V: TRBV7-9
size: .
CDR3: CASSLVSDGEQYF

V: TRBV7-6
size: .
CDR3: CASSAWATAPYEQYF

V: TRBV29-1
size: .
CDR3: CSVVGVGNEQFF

V: TRBV6-5
size: .
CDR3: CASSDRVLRGYTF

V: TRBV5-4
size: .
CDR3: CASSRKYQVLNYGYTF

V: TRBV6-5
size: .
CDR3: CASSYMMTYGYTF

V: TRBV4-1
size: .
CDR3: CASSQVDGTSYEQYF

V: TRBV5-1
size: .
CDR3: CASSEDMSYEQYF

V: TRBV6-5
size: .
CDR3: CASSEPGLVRGYTF

V: TRBV5-1
size: .
CDR3: CASSLWAGGENTEAFF

V: TRBV11-3
size: .
CDR3: CASSSSSYEQYF

V: TRBV5-6
size: .
CDR3: CASSGLAGVYEQFF

V: TRBV27
size: .
CDR3: CASSTSTGGTGNTIYF

V: TRBV18
size: .
CDR3: CASSPLDRGREKLFF

V: TRBV18
size: .
CDR3: CASSSWTEETEAFF

V: TRBV18
size: .
CDR3: CASSPGTARNLKKLFF

V: TRBV19
size: .
CDR3: CASSINSEPNQPQHF

V: TRBV19
size: .
CDR3: CASSPGPTAGELFF

V: TRBV7-9
size: few
CDR3: CASLGGPNTGELFF

V: TRBV15
size: .
CDR3: CATSAQGNTEAFF

V: TRBV5-5
size: .
CDR3: CASSLQLTGGNYGYTF

V: TRBV27
size: once
CDR3: CASSSTGGEQFF

V: TRBV5-6
size: .
CDR3: CASSLEIIVAGYTF

V: TRBV30
size: .
CDR3: CAWSVSRSLPATNEKLFF

V: TRBV19
size: .
CDR3: CASSSTGGTEAFF

V: TRBV19
size: .
CDR3: CASRPQGTTEAFF

V: TRBV2
size: .
CDR3: CASSAVGRGTDTQYF

V: TRBV7-9
size: .
CDR3: CASSLGVGQNYGYTF

V: TRBV11-3
size: once
CDR3: CASSPGQGWSETQYF

V: TRBV27
size: .
CDR3: CASSPDRGGANTGELFF

V: TRBV2
size: .
CDR3: CASTDGQTNTEAFF

V: TRBV5-1
size: .
CDR3: CASSLAVGGNTEAFF

V: TRBV5-1
size: .
CDR3: CASSFTGGFAGNTIYF

V: TRBV7-7
size: .
CDR3: CASSLGRGTGARQETQYF

V: TRBV4-1
size: .
CDR3: CASSLTGTTNTEAFF